This passage covers 9 T cell receptor beta chains from one sample sequenced in a study of Ad26.COV2.S vaccination and SARS-CoV-2 variants. The treatment here: roughly 19 received Ad26.COV2.S at low or high dose, single or two shots; five or six received placebo; per-sample allocation not given. Sampling took place 63 days after the first vaccine or placebo injection. Libraries were prepared by immunoSEQ multiplex PCR; TCRdb keeps only in-frame clonotypes and omits some of them. This sample has 200,000 to 250,000 clones, with roughly 90% found just once. Sequences were derived from peripheral blood, sampled in a trial of Ad26.COV2.S vaccine versus placebo. These receptors were obtained from a person between 18 and 65 years old who received the Ad26.COV2.S COVID-19 vaccine or a placebo.

The chain uses TRBV7-2 and TRBJ2-2; 9 nucleotides match TRBD1. The germline CDR1 and CDR2 sequences are SGHTA and FQGNSA. V was clipped by 5 bases and J by 5 bases; unmatched bases: 6. This CDR3 spans 15 amino acids. The DNA of the CDR3 is TGTGCCAGCAGCCCGGGGACAGGGCGGACCGGGGAGCTGTTTTTT. This gives the protein CASSPGTGRTGELFF.

V and J are TRBV5-1 and TRBJ2-7; 10 nucleotides agree with TRBD2. In germline, CDR1 is SGHRS, CDR2 YFSETQ. The CDR3 is 15 residues long. V lost 0 bases to trimming and J lost 6 bases; unmatched junction nucleotides: 6. The CDR3 sequence: CASSLEGSGRTEQYF. The CDR3, as DNA: TGCGCCAGCAGCTTGGAAGGTAGCGGGAGGACCGAGCAGTACTTC.

DNA of the CDR3: TGTGCCAGCAGCTACACTCCGGGGACAGGGCACACTGAAGCTTTCTTT. Translated: CASSYTPGTGHTEAFF. The chain recombines TRBV7-3 with TRBJ1-1, with 9 bases matching TRBD1. Trimming removed 4 bases from V and 3 bases from J; junction bases left unmatched: 9. Germline values: CDR1 SGHTA, CDR2 FQGTGA. This CDR3 region has 16 residues.

This clone has a handful of counts. The J gene is TRBJ1-1, the V gene TRBV6-6; TRBD1 matches at 10 bases. The CDR3 extends over 16 amino acids. Germline loops: CDR1 MNHNY, CDR2 SVGAGI (reference sequence). The V gene end was trimmed by 7 bases and the J gene end by 3 bases; junction bases not matched to a gene: 11. The CDR3 loop is CASIPPTTGGYTEAFF. CDR3 coding DNA: TGTGCCAGCATTCCACCCACGACAGGGGGCTACACTGAAGCTTTCTTT.

The CDR3 sequence: CASSLGSRGNEQFF. DNA for the CDR3: TGCGCCAGCAGCTTGGGGAGCCGGGGTAATGAGCAGTTCTTC. The genes are TRBV5-1 and TRBJ2-1, with D perhaps matching TRBD2 (5 bases). This CDR3 is 14 amino acids long. Germline V gene data show CDR1 as SGHRS and CDR2 as YFSETQ. V was pared by 0 bases and J by 7 bases, with 11 bases between.

This clone showed up just a few times. CDR3 sequence reads: CASSLGGRYEQYF. DNA of the CDR3: TGTGCCAGCAGCCTAGGCGGGAGGTACGAGCAGTACTTC. This sequence joins TRBV28 and TRBJ2-7; TRBD2 matches 8 bases. V was pared by 6 bases and J by 4 bases, with 5 bases of the junction left unmatched. CDR1 is MDHEN, CDR2 SYDVKM, per germline. The CDR3 covers 13 residues.

J is TRBJ2-1 and V is TRBV24-1, with D perhaps TRBD2 (7 bases). Germline V gene lookup returns CDR1 KGHDR and CDR2 SFDVKD. V lost 3 bases and J 4 bases, leaving 12 bases between the germline ends. The CDR3 contains 15 residues. The CDR3 sequence: CATSDRRGPYNEQFF. In nucleotides, the CDR3 is TGTGCCACCAGTGATAGGCGGGGGCCATACAATGAGCAGTTCTTC.

The chain links TRBV28 to TRBJ2-7, with TRBD1 matching 7 bases. The CDR3 consists of 17 residues. CDR1 and CDR2 from the germline V gene are MDHEN and SYDVKM. After removal of 3 bases from V and 0 bases from J, the junction contained 11 bases not matched to a gene. The CDR3 DNA sequence: TGTGCCAGCAGTTTCCGACCAGGGGGAAAAAGCTCCTACGAGCAGTACTTC. It is translated as CASSFRPGGKSSYEQYF.

The rearrangement joins TRBV10-1 to TRBJ1-5; D is ambiguous. Trimming pared 2 bases from V and 0 bases from J, leaving 14 bases between. The germline V gene encodes CDR1 WNHNN and CDR2 SYGVQD (reference sequence). CDR3 length: 17 residues. This CDR3 is CASSEGVHSYSNQPQHF. In nucleotides, the CDR3 is TGCGCCAGCAGTGAGGGGGTACACTCCTATAGCAATCAGCCCCAGCATTTT.